The entry that follows covers one T cell receptor (beta chain) sequence. Its antigen is currently unknown. This sample is part of a study of cytomegalovirus exposure and HLA in healthy donors. Findings of the study overall: In an earlier analysis, most TCR beta V segments were productive about 87% or about 30% of the time. When a later analysis compared HLA-associated TCR beta chains with equally common others, the HLA-associated chains turned out to be more clonally expanded and to have lower generation probabilities. It was reported that TCR beta sequences correctly inferred the HLA-A and HLA-B alleles for most subjects.

The CDR3 runs 12 residues. The germline CDR1 and CDR2 sequences are SNHLY and FYNNEI. V was pared by 9 bases and J by 1 base, with 8 bases between. Vbeta (60) and Jbeta (13) primers were used in the PCR. Profiled with immunoSEQ multiplex PCR; TCRdb holds only in-frame clones, not every one. Of under 200,000 clones in the sample, more than 65% were seen once. Sequenced: PBMCs. This clonotype originated in a male donor in good health and CMV-seronegative. The chain is built from TRBV2 and TRBJ2-3, with D tentatively TRBD1 (6 bases). The CDR3 region has the DNA TGTGCCAGTGAGGGGGGCACAGATACGCAGTATTTT. Protein product: CASEGGTDTQYF.